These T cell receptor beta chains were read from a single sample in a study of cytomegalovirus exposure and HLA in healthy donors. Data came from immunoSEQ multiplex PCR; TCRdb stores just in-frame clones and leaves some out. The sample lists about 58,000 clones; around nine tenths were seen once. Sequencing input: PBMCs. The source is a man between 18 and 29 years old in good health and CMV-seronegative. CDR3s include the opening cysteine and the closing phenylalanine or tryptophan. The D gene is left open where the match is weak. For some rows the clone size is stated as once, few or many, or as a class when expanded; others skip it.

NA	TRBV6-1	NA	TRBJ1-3	CASSVAPTGGSGNTIYF	TGTGCCAGCAGTGTAGCCCCCACCGGGGGTTCTGGAAACACCATATATTTT
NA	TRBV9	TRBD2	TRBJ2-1	CASSVVLAGGVDEQFF	TGTGCCAGCAGCGTAGTCCTAGCGGGGGGTGTGGATGAGCAGTTCTTC
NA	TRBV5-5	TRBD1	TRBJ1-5	CAGVGTELICNQPQHF	TGTGCCGGTGTAGGGACAGAACTTATTTGCAATCAGCCCCAGCATTTT
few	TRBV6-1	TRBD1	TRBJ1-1	CASSVLASRQGGTEAFF	TGTGCCAGCAGTGTTCTGGCAAGTCGACAGGGAGGAACTGAAGCTTTCTTT
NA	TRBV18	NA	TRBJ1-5	CASSPSGQVNQPQHF	TGTGCCAGCTCACCATCAGGGCAGGTAAATCAGCCCCAGCATTTT
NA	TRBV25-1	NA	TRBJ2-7	CASSVLREQYF	TGTGCCAGCAGTGTATTGCGTGAGCAGTACTTC
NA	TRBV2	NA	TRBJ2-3	CASKVNREWADTQYF	TGTGCCAGCAAGGTAAACCGGGAGTGGGCAGATACGCAGTATTTT
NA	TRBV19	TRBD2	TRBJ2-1	CASSGTSGINEQFF	TGTGCCAGTAGTGGGACTAGCGGGATCAATGAGCAGTTCTTC
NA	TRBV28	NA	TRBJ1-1	CASSTQGYTEAFF	TGTGCCAGCAGCACCCAGGGATACACTGAAGCTTTCTTT
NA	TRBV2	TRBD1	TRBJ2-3	CASSGWDRGADTQYF	TGTGCCAGCAGTGGATGGGACAGGGGAGCAGATACGCAGTATTTT
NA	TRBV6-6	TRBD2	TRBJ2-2	CASKKLAGGYTGELFF	TGTGCCAGCAAGAAACTAGCGGGAGGCTACACCGGGGAGCTGTTTTTT
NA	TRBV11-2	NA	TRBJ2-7	CASSSPGLATSYEQYF	TGTGCCAGCAGCTCCCCGGGCCTAGCGACCTCCTACGAGCAGTACTTC
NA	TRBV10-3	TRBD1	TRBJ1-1	CAISNRGGDTEAFF	TGTGCCATCAGTAACAGGGGGGGGGACACTGAAGCTTTCTTT
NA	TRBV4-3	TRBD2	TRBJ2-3	CASSQQREPDTDTQYF	TGCGCCAGCAGCCAACAGCGGGAGCCAGACACAGATACGCAGTATTTT
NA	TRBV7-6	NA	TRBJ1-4	CASSLERSGNEKLFF	TGTGCCAGCAGCTTAGAGAGGTCTGGGAATGAAAAACTGTTTTTT
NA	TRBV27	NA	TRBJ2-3	CASSLTGLGTDTQYF	TGTGCCAGCAGTTTAACAGGGTTGGGCACAGATACGCAGTATTTT
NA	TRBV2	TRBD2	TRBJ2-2	CASKRTSLGGGELFF	TGTGCCAGCAAAAGGACTAGCCTCGGAGGCGGGGAGCTGTTTTTT
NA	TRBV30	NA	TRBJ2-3	CAWSAGNEDTQYF	TGTGCCTGGAGTGCGGGGAATGAGGATACGCAGTATTTT
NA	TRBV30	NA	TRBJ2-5	CAWRLGGVETQYF	TGTGCCTGGAGGCTGGGAGGCGTTGAGACCCAGTACTTC
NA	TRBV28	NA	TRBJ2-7	CASSFTSDGGRHEQYF	TGTGCCAGCAGTTTCACCTCGGACGGGGGGCGGCACGAGCAGTACTTC
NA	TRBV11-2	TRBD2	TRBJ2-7	CASSPLTSAYEQYF	TGTGCCAGCAGCCCCCTGACTAGCGCCTACGAGCAGTACTTC
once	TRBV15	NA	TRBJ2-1	CATSRGPDNEQFF	TGTGCCACCAGCAGAGGCCCGGACAATGAGCAGTTCTTC
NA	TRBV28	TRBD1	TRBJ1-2	CASSLIAPGQQPYGYTF	TGTGCCAGCAGTTTAATTGCCCCGGGACAGCAGCCCTATGGCTACACCTTC
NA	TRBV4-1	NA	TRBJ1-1	CASSQDQGRGPEAFF	TGCGCCAGCAGCCAAGATCAGGGTAGGGGCCCCGAAGCTTTCTTT
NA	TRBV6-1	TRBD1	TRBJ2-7	CASSGGQDGGYEQYF	TGTGCCAGCAGTGGGGGACAGGACGGGGGCTACGAGCAGTACTTC
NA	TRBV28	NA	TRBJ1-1	CASSLPTGGNTEAFF	TGTGCCAGCAGTTTACCGACAGGCGGGAACACTGAAGCTTTCTTT
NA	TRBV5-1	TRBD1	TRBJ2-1	CASSPGAGGSYEQFF	TGCGCCAGCAGCCCCGGGGCAGGGGGATCCTATGAGCAGTTCTTC
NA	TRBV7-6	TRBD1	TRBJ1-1	CASSASRGYMTEAFF	TGTGCCAGCAGCGCGAGCAGGGGGTATATGACTGAAGCTTTCTTT
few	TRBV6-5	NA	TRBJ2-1	CASSYEAVSYNEQFF	TGTGCCAGCAGTTACGAGGCGGTTTCTTACAATGAGCAGTTCTTC
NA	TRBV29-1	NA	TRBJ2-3	CSVVPGLGYTQYF	TGCAGCGTAGTTCCGGGACTTGGCTATACGCAGTATTTT
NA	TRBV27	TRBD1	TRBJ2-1	CASSFSGGSKNEQFF	TGTGCCAGCAGTTTTTCAGGGGGCAGTAAGAATGAGCAGTTCTTC
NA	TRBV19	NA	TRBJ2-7	CASSTRLISYEQYF	TGTGCCAGTTCTACGAGGCTGATCTCCTACGAGCAGTACTTC
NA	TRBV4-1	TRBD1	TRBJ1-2	CASSQSAGGFYGYTF	TGCGCCAGCAGCCAATCTGCAGGGGGCTTCTATGGCTACACCTTC
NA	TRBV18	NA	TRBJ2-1	CASSTYRALYNEQFF	TGTGCCAGCTCAACCTACAGGGCCCTCTACAATGAGCAGTTCTTC
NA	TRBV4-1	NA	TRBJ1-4	CASSLTPPGEDEKLFF	TGCGCCAGCAGCCTTACACCCCCCGGGGAAGACGAAAAACTGTTTTTT
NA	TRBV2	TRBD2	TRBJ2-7	CASSGLADYEQYF	TGTGCCAGCAGTGGACTAGCGGATTACGAGCAGTACTTC
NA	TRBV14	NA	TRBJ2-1	CASSQNPLENYYNEQFF	TGTGCCAGCAGCCAAAACCCACTGGAGAACTACTACAATGAGCAGTTCTTC
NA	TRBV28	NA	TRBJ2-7	CASSLDGTFPYEQYF	TGTGCCAGCAGTTTAGATGGGACATTTCCCTACGAGCAGTACTTC
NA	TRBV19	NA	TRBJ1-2	CASSIGNSHNYGYTF	TGTGCCAGTAGTATCGGGAACAGCCACAACTATGGCTACACCTTC
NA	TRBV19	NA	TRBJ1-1	CASGRDNRLMNTEAFF	TGTGCCAGTGGCCGGGACAACAGGCTCATGAACACTGAAGCTTTCTTT
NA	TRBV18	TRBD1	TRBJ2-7	CASSPRQGTYEQYF	TGTGCCAGCTCACCACGACAGGGGACCTACGAGCAGTACTTC
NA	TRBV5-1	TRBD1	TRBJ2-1	CASSLGDRQYNEQFF	TGCGCCAGCAGCTTGGGGGACAGGCAATACAATGAGCAGTTCTTC